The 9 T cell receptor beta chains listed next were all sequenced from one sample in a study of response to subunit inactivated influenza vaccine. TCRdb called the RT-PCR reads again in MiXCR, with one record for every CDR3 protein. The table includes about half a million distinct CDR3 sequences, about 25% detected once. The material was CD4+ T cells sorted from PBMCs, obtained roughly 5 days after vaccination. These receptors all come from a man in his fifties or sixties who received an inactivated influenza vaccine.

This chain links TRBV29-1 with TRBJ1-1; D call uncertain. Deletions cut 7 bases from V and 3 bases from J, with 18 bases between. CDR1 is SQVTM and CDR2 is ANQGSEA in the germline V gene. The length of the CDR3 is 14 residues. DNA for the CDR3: TGCAGCGCGGCTGTGAGGCAGGATGACACTGAAGCTTTCTTT. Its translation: CSAAVRQDDTEAFF.

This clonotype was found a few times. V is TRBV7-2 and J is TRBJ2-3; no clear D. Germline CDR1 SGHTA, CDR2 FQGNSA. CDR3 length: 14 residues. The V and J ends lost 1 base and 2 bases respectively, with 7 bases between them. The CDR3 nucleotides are TGTGCCAGCAGCTTAGGTCTGATCACAGATACGCAGTATTTT. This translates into CASSLGLITDTQYF.

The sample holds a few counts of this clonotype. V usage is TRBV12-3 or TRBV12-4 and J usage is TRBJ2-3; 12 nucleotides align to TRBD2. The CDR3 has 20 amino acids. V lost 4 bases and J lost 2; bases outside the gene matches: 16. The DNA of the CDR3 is TGTGCCAGCAGTTACCCAACCGGGACTAGCGGGCGGAGACTCACAGATACGCAGTATTTT. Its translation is CASSYPTGTSGRRLTDTQYF.

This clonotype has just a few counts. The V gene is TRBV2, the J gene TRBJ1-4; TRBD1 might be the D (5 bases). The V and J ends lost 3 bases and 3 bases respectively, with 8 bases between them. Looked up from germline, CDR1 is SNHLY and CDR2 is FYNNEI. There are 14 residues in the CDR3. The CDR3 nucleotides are TGTGCCAGCAGTGAGGGCAGGGCTAATGAAAAACTGTTTTTT. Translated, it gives CASSEGRANEKLFF.

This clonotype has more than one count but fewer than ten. This CDR3 is CASSSQGEGYTF. In nucleotides, the CDR3 is TGCGCCAGCAGCTCCCAGGGAGAGGGCTACACCTTC. This sequence joins TRBV5-1 and TRBJ1-2; D is perhaps TRBD1 (5 bases). The V and J ends lost 3 bases and 8 bases respectively, with 11 bases between them. The CDR3 spans 12 residues. Germline CDR1 SGHRS, CDR2 YFSETQ.

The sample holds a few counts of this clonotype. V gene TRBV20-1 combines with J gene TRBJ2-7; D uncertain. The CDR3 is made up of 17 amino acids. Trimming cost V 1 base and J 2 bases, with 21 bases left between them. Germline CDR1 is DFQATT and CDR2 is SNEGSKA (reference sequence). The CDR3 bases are TGCAGTGCTAGAGGCCACGGAGATCGCGCCCTACCCTACGAGCAGTACTTC. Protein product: CSARGHGDRALPYEQYF.

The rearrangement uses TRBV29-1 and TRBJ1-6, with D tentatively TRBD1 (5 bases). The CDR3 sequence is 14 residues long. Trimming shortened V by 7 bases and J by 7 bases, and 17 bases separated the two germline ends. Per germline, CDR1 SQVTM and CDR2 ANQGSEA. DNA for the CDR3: TGCAGCGCCAAAGCTGACAGTCCCAATTCACCCCTCCACTTT. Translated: CSAKADSPNSPLHF.

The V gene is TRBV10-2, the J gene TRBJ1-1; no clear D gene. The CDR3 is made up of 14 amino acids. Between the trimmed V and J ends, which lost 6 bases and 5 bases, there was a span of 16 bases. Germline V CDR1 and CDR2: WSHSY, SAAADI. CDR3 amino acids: CASSDRLPGTEAFF. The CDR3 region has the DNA TGCGCCAGCAGCGATCGGCTGCCTGGAACTGAAGCTTTCTTT.

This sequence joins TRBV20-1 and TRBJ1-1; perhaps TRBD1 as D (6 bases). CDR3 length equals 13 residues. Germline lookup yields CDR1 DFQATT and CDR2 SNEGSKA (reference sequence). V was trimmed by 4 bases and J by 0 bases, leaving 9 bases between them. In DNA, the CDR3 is TGCAGTGCTAAAACAGGGATGAACACTGAAGCTTTCTTT. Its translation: CSAKTGMNTEAFF.